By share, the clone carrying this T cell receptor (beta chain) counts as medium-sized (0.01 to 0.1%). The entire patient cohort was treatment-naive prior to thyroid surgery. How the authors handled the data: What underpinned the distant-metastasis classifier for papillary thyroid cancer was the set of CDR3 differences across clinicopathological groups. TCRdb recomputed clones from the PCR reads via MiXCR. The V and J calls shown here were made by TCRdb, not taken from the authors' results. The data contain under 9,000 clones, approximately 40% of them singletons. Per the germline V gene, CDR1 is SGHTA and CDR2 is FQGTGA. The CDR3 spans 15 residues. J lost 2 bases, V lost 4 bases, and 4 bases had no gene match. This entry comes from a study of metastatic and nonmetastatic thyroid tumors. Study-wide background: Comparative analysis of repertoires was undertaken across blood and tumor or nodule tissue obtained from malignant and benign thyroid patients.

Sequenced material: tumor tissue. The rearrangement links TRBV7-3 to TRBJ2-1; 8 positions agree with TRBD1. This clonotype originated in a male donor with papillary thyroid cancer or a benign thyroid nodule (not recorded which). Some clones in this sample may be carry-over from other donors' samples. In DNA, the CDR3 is TGTGCCAGCAGCTCCCAGGGGGCCGCCTACAATGAGCAGTTCTTC. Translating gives CASSSQGAAYNEQFF. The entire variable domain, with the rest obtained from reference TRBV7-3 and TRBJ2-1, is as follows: GAGVSQTPSNKVTEKGKYVELRCDPISGHTALYWYRQSLGQGPEFLIYFQGTGAADDSGLPNDRFFAVRPEGSVSTLKIQRTERGDSAVYLCASSSQGAAYNEQFFGPGTRLTVL.